Below, 27 T cell receptor beta chains from the same sample are listed, as sequenced in a study of T cells in women clearing cervical HPV infection. Some clones are missing from TCRdb's copy, which holds only in-frame ones; the method was immunoSEQ multiplex PCR. The data include about 39,000 clones; the top ten clones carry around 4.9%. The sample comprised blood buffy coat. The source is a woman between 18 and 70 years old with a cervical HPV16 infection that either progressed to CIN3+ or cleared (not recorded which).

Concerning this clone itself: The CDR3 extends 3 residues past the end of the read, so its final part is completed from the germline J gene. The rearrangement joins TRBV2 to TRBJ2-7, with D perhaps matching TRBD2 (6 bases). There are 13 residues in the CDR3. Between the trimmed V and J ends, which lost 7 bases and 4 bases, there was a span of 14 bases. Germline V gene sequence: CDR1 SNHLY, CDR2 FYNNEI. Here the CDR3 reads CASTRDSEYEQYF. CDR3 DNA (partial): TGTGCCAGCACCCGGGACTCCGAATACGAG.

In regard to this clone: With the read ending 3 residues before the CDR3 end, the germline J gene is used to fill in that end. J is TRBJ1-2 and V is TRBV12-3 or TRBV12-4; 8 nucleotides agree with TRBD1. This CDR3 region has 14 residues. V was pared by 4 bases and J by 5 bases, with 6 bases of the junction left unmatched. The CDR3 sequence: CASSSTGAEYGYTF. The DNA read from the CDR3 is TGTGCCAGCAGTTCGACAGGGGCAGAGTATGGC.

Turning to this clone: Read sequence stops 3 residues before the CDR3 end, and the germline J gene provides the missing end. The gene calls are TRBV12-3 or TRBV12-4 and TRBJ1-1; maybe TRBD1 (6 bases). The CDR3 is 17 residues long. The V end was cut by 0 bases, the J end by 2 bases, with 16 bases between. The sequenced part of the CDR3 DNA is TGTGCCAGCAGTTTAGCAACAGGGCGAGTACCCAACACTGAA. Its translation is CASSLATGRVPNTE. The full CDR3 protein reads CASSLATGRVPNTEAFF.

Worth noting for this clone: The CDR3 end falls 3 residues outside the read, so it is completed with the germline J gene. The chain employs TRBV19 and TRBJ1-5, with 10 bases matching TRBD1. J lost 2 bases, V lost 5 bases, and 3 bases had no gene match. The CDR3 is made up of 15 amino acids. Per germline, CDR1 LNHDA and CDR2 SQIVND (reference sequence). Partial CDR3 DNA: TGTGCCAGTAGTGACGGGACAGGGGGCAATCAGCCC. Protein: CASSDGTGGNQP. The full CDR3 is CASSDGTGGNQPQHF.

With regard to this clone: The junction departs from the called germline gene at one end, perhaps through a read error. The CDR3 is cut off 3 residues early in the read; its end comes from the germline J gene. The gene calls are TRBV7-9 and TRBJ2-7; possibly TRBD1 for D (6 bases). CDR1 and CDR2 from the germline V gene are SEHNR and FQNEAQ (reference sequence). The CDR3 totals 12 residues. The DNA read from the CDR3 is TGTTCCAGCAGCAAGACAGGCTACGAG. Its protein is CSSSKTGYE. The CDR3 reads in full as CSSSKTGYEQYF.

For this clone: The read ends 3 residues shy of where the CDR3 ends; the end is completed using the germline J gene. The J gene is TRBJ2-1, the V gene TRBV11-2; TRBD1 agrees at 8 bases. This CDR3 is built from 15 residues. Trimming took 5 bases from V and 0 from J; bases not matched to a gene: 3. Germline CDR1 is SGHAT and CDR2 is FQNNGV. CDR3 DNA, as far as it was read: TGTGCCAGCAGCAACAGGGGGAGCTCCTACAATGAG. Its translation is CASSNRGSSYNE. The complete CDR3 sequence is CASSNRGSSYNEQFF.

A word on this clone: The read falls 3 residues short of the CDR3 end, and the missing part is taken from the germline J gene. The V call is TRBV7-9, the J call TRBJ1-1; 7 bases agree with TRBD1. J lost 7 bases, V lost 1 base, and 6 bases had no gene match. This CDR3 has 14 residues. Germline V gives CDR1 SEHNR, CDR2 FQNEAQ (reference sequence). The CDR3 here is CASSLGQGDDEAFF. CDR3 DNA, as far as it was read: TGTGCCAGCAGCTTAGGACAGGGCGATGATGAA. Based on the CDR3 plus reference TRBV7-9 and TRBJ1-1, the full variable domain is DTGVSQNPRHKITKRGQNVTFRCDPISEHNRLYWYRQTLGQGPEFLTYFQNEAQLEKSRLLSDRFSAERPKGSFSTLEIQRTEQGDSAMYLCASSLGQGDDEAFFGQGTRLTVV.

As concerns this clone: The read gets to within 3 residues of the CDR3 end, and the germline J gene fills in the rest. This chain uses TRBV7-2 with TRBJ1-1, with 11 positions matching TRBD1. The CDR3 covers 13 residues. CDR1 SGHTA and CDR2 FQGNSA come from the germline V gene. CDR3: CASTLGGQGGAFF. Incomplete CDR3 DNA: TGTGCCAGCACCCTGGGGGGACAGGGGGGA.

The CDR3 loop reads CASSLGRDYSGNTIYF. The part of the CDR3 DNA that was read is TGTGCCAGCAGCTTGGGTAGGGACTACTCTGGAAACACC. The chain has TRBV5-4 and TRBJ1-3; D might be TRBD1 (5 bases). The CDR3 is cut off 3 residues early in the read; its end comes from the germline J gene. CDR3 length equals 16 residues. V was shortened by 0 bases and J by 0 bases, with 10 bases between the two germline ends. The V gene's germline CDR1 is SGHNT and CDR2 YYREEE (reference sequence).

Details on this clone: The read falls 3 residues short of the CDR3 end, and the missing part is taken from the germline J gene. The chain uses TRBV29-1 and TRBJ2-3; 8 bases fit TRBD2. J lost 3 bases, V lost 3 bases, and 5 bases had no gene match. The CDR3 covers 14 residues. CDR1 and CDR2 from the germline V gene are SQVTM and ANQGSEA. The CDR3 is CSVEARGVTDTQYF. The DNA read from the CDR3 is TGCAGCGTTGAGGCGCGGGGGGTGACAGATACG.

Regarding this clone: The sequenced fragment ends 3 residues before the CDR3 boundary, so the rest is inferred from the germline J gene. The rearrangement links TRBV18 to TRBJ2-3, with 10 bases aligning to TRBD1. The CDR3 is 15 amino acids. Germline-derived CDR1 and CDR2 are KGHSH and LQKENI. The V and J ends lost 4 bases and 1 base, in that order; junction bases with no gene match: 2. The CDR3 here is CASSLGTGGTDTQYF. The DNA read from the CDR3 is TGTGCCAGCTCACTGGGGACAGGGGGCACAGATACG. The complete variable domain, with remaining parts taken from reference TRBV18 and TRBJ2-3, reads NAGVMQNPRHLVRRRGQEARLRCSPMKGHSHVYWYRQLPEEGLKFMVYLQKENIIDESGMPKERFSAEFPKEGPSILRIQQVVRGDSAAYFCASSLGTGGTDTQYFGPGTRLTVL.

With regard to this clone: Read data end 3 residues before the CDR3 end; the end is taken from the germline J gene. This chain uses TRBV20-1 with TRBJ2-3, with TRBD1 as a possible D gene (6 bases). CDR3 size: 13 residues. Germline CDR1 DFQATT, CDR2 SNEGSKA (reference sequence). V lost 5 bases and J 6 bases, leaving 15 bases between the germline ends. The CDR3 spells CSAPGVDGDTQYF. The part of the CDR3 DNA that was read is TGCAGTGCTCCAGGGGTCGATGGGGATACG.

For this clone: The CDR3 extends 3 residues past the end of the read, so its final part is completed from the germline J gene. This chain uses TRBV5-6 with TRBJ1-1; D might be TRBD1 (6 bases). The CDR3 sequence is 15 residues long. Germline CDR1 and CDR2: SGHDT and YYEEEE. V was clipped by 4 bases and J by 6 bases, with 19 bases between them. The CDR3 spells CASSTQYTGTAEAFF. The part of the CDR3 DNA that was read is TGTGCCAGCAGCACCCAATACACAGGGACGGCTGAA.

In the case of this clone: The read stops 3 residues short of the end of the CDR3; the missing end is completed from the germline J gene. The V and J genes are TRBV5-1 and TRBJ1-1; 7 nucleotides match TRBD1. Germline loops: CDR1 SGHRS, CDR2 YFSETQ. After removal of 0 bases from V and 1 base from J, the junction contained 0 bases not matched to a gene. The CDR3 spans 14 residues. CDR3 DNA, as far as it was read: TGCGCCAGCAGCTTGGAGGGGGCGAACACTGAA. Protein product: CASSLEGANTE. The whole CDR3 sequence reads CASSLEGANTEAFF.

Concerning this clone itself: The read stops 3 residues short of the end of the CDR3; the missing end is completed from the germline J gene. The gene calls are TRBV2 and TRBJ2-2; 14 nucleotides line up with TRBD2. Germline assignment: CDR1 SNHLY and CDR2 FYNNEI. This CDR3 contains 15 residues. V shed 4 bases, J shed 6 bases, and the junction held 1 base outside the gene matches. The sequenced CDR3 bases are TGTGCCAGCAGTGGACTAGCGGGGGGGCCCGGGGAG. Residues: CASSGLAGGPGE. The complete CDR3 protein is CASSGLAGGPGELFF.

Points on this clone: The CDR3 extends 3 residues past the end of the read, so its final part is completed from the germline J gene. The chain recombines TRBV20-1 with TRBJ1-1, with D uncertain. Germline V gene data show CDR1 as DFQATT and CDR2 as SNEGSKA (reference sequence). This CDR3 has 14 amino acids. The V and J ends lost 5 bases and 4 bases respectively, with 17 bases between them. The sequenced CDR3 bases are TGCAGTGCTCCCGCGCGGGGTGGTACCACTGAA. It codes for CSAPARGGTTE. The whole CDR3 region reads CSAPARGGTTEAFF.

Turning to this clone: The DNA ends 3 residues before the CDR3 does, and the rest of the CDR3 is filled in from the germline J gene. The chain carries TRBV7-9 and TRBJ2-1; perhaps TRBD2 as D (7 bases). V was clipped by 11 bases and J by 2 bases, with 13 bases between them. The CDR3 loop spans 13 amino acids. Germline V gene lookup returns CDR1 SEHNR and CDR2 FQNEAQ (reference sequence). The CDR3 DNA, read in part, is TGTGCCTTGGGGGGGGGCGCCTACAATGAG. Protein: CALGGGAYNE. The entire CDR3 sequence reads CALGGGAYNEQFF.

Concerning this clone itself: The missing CDR3 end, 3 residues past where the read stops, is filled in from the germline J gene. The V call is TRBV5-1, the J call TRBJ2-3, with 8 positions matching TRBD1. The CDR3 has 13 amino acids. V shed 3 bases and J 5 bases; nucleotides not matched to a gene: 2. The germline gives CDR1 SGHRS, CDR2 YFSETQ. The CDR3 sequence is CASSSGQGDTQYF. The sequenced CDR3 bases are TGCGCCAGCAGCTCCGGACAGGGAGATACG.

A remark on this clone: Read sequence stops 3 residues before the CDR3 end, and the germline J gene provides the missing end. V gene TRBV30 combines with J gene TRBJ1-5, with 12 bases aligning to TRBD1. The ends lost 2 bases at V and 4 bases at J; junction bases unmatched: 6. Germline V gene lookup returns CDR1 GTSNPN and CDR2 SVGIG (reference sequence). CDR3 length: 16 residues. The CDR3 region is CAWSPGDRGLNQPQHF. The covered CDR3 bases are TGTGCCTGGAGTCCGGGGGACAGGGGGCTTAATCAGCCC. The variable domain in full, completed from reference TRBV30 and TRBJ1-5, reads SQTIHQWPATLVQPVGSPLSLECTVEGTSNPNLYWYRQAAGRGLQLLFYSVGIGQISSEVPQNLSASRPQDRQFILSSKKLLLSDSGFYLCAWSPGDRGLNQPQHFGDGTRLSIL.

As for this clone: The CDR3 end falls 3 residues outside the read, so it is completed with the germline J gene. The rearrangement links TRBV6-2 or TRBV6-3 to TRBJ1-1; weak D call: TRBD1 (6 bases). Per germline, CDR1 MNHEY and CDR2 SVGEGT. The CDR3 contains 13 residues. Trimming stripped 4 bases from V and 3 bases from J, with 9 bases between. The chain's CDR3 is CASSFPGDTEAFF. The CDR3 DNA, read in part, is TGTGCCAGCAGTTTCCCAGGGGACACTGAA.

On this clone itself: Sequencing ends 3 residues short of the CDR3 end; the germline J gene provides the rest. This chain joins TRBV7-9 and TRBJ2-3, with TRBD2 matching over 8 bases. V dropped 11 bases and J dropped 3; count of bases not matched to a gene: 7. There are 13 residues in the CDR3. Germline values: CDR1 SEHNR, CDR2 FQNEAQ (reference sequence). The sequenced part of the CDR3 DNA is TGTGCCTTCGGGGCGGGGGGAACAGATACG. Protein product: CAFGAGGTDT. The whole CDR3 region reads CAFGAGGTDTQYF.

On this clone itself: The read gets to within 3 residues of the CDR3 end, and the germline J gene fills in the rest. This chain links TRBV10-1 with TRBJ2-2; 7 bases line up with TRBD1. This CDR3 comprises 16 residues. J was trimmed by 0 bases and V by 5 bases; bases with no gene match: 6. CDR1 is WNHNN, CDR2 SYGVQD, per germline (reference sequence). CDR3 amino acids: CASSKGTATNTGELFF. CDR3 DNA, as far as it was read: TGCGCCAGCAGTAAGGGGACAGCCACGAACACCGGGGAG.

Notes on this clone: The read halts 3 residues ahead of the CDR3 end, with the missing end drawn from the germline J gene. The V and J genes are TRBV14 and TRBJ1-1; D is unresolved. Trimming took off 1 base at V and 5 bases at J, with 14 bases between the two ends. The CDR3 is 15 amino acids. Germline lookup yields CDR1 SGHDN and CDR2 FVKESK. The CDR3 region is CASSQAGWIGTEAFF. Partial CDR3 DNA: TGTGCCAGCAGCCAAGCCGGGTGGATCGGGACTGAA. Looking up the rest from reference TRBV14 and TRBJ1-1 gives the full variable domain: EAGVTQFPSHSVIEKGQTVTLRCDPISGHDNLYWYRRVMGKEIKFLLHFVKESKQDESGMPNNRFLAERTGGTYSTLKVQPAELEDSGVYFCASSQAGWIGTEAFFGQGTRLTVV.

A note on this clone: The sequence runs out 3 residues before the end of the CDR3; the remainder is reconstructed from the germline J gene. The chain employs TRBV19 and TRBJ1-5, with D maybe TRBD1 (5 bases). Germline CDR1 and CDR2: LNHDA and SQIVND (reference sequence). The germline V and J ends were trimmed by 4 bases and 9 bases, with 19 bases remaining between them. This CDR3 region has 15 residues. CDR3 protein: CASSTKGLDSLPQHF. Partial CDR3 DNA: TGTGCCAGTAGTACCAAAGGTCTTGACAGCCTGCCC.

On this clone: The DNA ends 3 residues before the CDR3 does, and the rest of the CDR3 is filled in from the germline J gene. This chain uses TRBV19 with TRBJ1-1, with no clear D. Germline CDR1 reads LNHDA; CDR2 reads SQIVND (reference sequence). Trimming took 3 bases from V and 5 from J, leaving 10 bases between them. The CDR3 runs 13 residues. CDR3: CASSITDRTEAFF. CDR3 DNA, as far as it was read: TGTGCCAGTAGTATTACAGACCGAACTGAA. The variable domain in full, completed from reference TRBV19 and TRBJ1-1, reads DGGITQSPKYLFRKEGQNVTLSCEQNLNHDAMYWYRQDPGQGLRLIYYSQIVNDFQKGDIAEGYSVSREKKESFPLTVTSAQKNPTAFYLCASSITDRTEAFFGQGTRLTVV.

With respect to this clone: The observed sequence ends 3 residues before the CDR3 terminus, with the missing tail filled in from the germline J gene. The rearrangement joins TRBV20-1 to TRBJ2-5, with 16 bases lining up with TRBD2. Germline V gene lookup returns CDR1 DFQATT and CDR2 SNEGSKA (reference sequence). The V gene end was trimmed by 4 bases and the J gene end by 4 bases; junction bases not matched to a gene: 9. CDR3 size: 17 residues. Partial CDR3 DNA: TGCAGTGCTATGGGACTAGCGGGGGGGCGCTTCGGAGAGACC. Amino acids: CSAMGLAGGRFGET. Given in full, the CDR3 is CSAMGLAGGRFGETQYF.

On this clone: Coverage ceases 3 residues before the CDR3 finishes, and the germline J gene fills in the end. This chain links TRBV7-2 with TRBJ2-5, with a possible D match to TRBD2 (6 bases). In germline, CDR1 is SGHTA, CDR2 FQGNSA. V dropped 5 bases and J dropped 5 bases, with 12 bases sitting between them. This CDR3 contains 13 residues. The CDR3 DNA, read in part, is TGTGCCAGCAGCCGCGGGAAACGGGAGACC. Translation: CASSRGKRET. The full CDR3 protein reads CASSRGKRETQYF.